The next 18 T cell receptor beta chains were all read from a single sample in a study of monozygotic twins with inflammatory bowel disease. TCRdb reprocessed the 5' RACE reads and stores each CDR3 protein as one record, lacking DNA. The clone table shows more than 350,000 distinct CDR3 sequences, with the ten largest holding 2% to 3%. What was sequenced was blood. These receptor sequences come from a human donor with ulcerative colitis or Crohn's disease, or a healthy co-twin of an affected twin (not recorded which).

V gene TRBV20-1 combines with J gene TRBJ2-7; the TCRdb call, TRBD2, lacks DNA for checking. Germline V gene sequence: CDR1 DFQATT, CDR2 SNEGSKA (reference sequence). This CDR3 spans 16 amino acids. CDR3: CSAGSQLAGNVYEQYF.

The chain combines TRBV20-1 with TRBJ2-4; TCRdb's D gene call, TRBD1, goes unchecked for lack of DNA. CDR3 size: 14 residues. Germline CDR1 DFQATT, CDR2 SNEGSKA (reference sequence). The CDR3 is CSARDLRDMRLQYF.

The chain has TRBV6-1 and TRBJ2-3; lacking DNA, the TRBD2 call made by TCRdb goes unchecked. The CDR3 sequence is 16 residues long. The germline V gene encodes CDR1 MNHNS and CDR2 SASEGT. CDR3 loop: CASSERFRTGSDTQYF.

This chain joins TRBV6-1 and TRBJ1-6; the D call from TCRdb, TRBD1, cannot be confirmed without DNA. CDR1 is MNHNS, CDR2 SASEGT, per germline. The CDR3 has 14 residues. CDR3 sequence: CASSDGQGGSPLHF.

V usage is TRBV5-1 and J usage is TRBJ2-2; the D call from TCRdb, TRBD1, cannot be confirmed without DNA. CDR1 SGHRS and CDR2 YFSETQ come from the germline V gene. The CDR3 has 17 residues. The CDR3: CASSLATGQGSGGELFF.

V gene TRBV19 combines with J gene TRBJ2-5; TCRdb indicates TRBD1, and absent DNA this call remains unverified. CDR1 is LNHDA and CDR2 is SQIVND in the germline V gene (reference sequence). The CDR3 contains 14 residues. This chain's CDR3 is CATRRQGASETQYF. The full variable domain, completed using reference TRBV19 and TRBJ2-5, is DGGITQSPKYLFRKEGQNVTLSCEQNLNHDAMYWYRQDPGQGLRLIYYSQIVNDFQKGDIAEGYSVSREKKESFPLTVTSAQKNPTAFYLCATRRQGASETQYFGPGTRLLVL.

This chain connects TRBV7-2 to TRBJ2-7; TCRdb names TRBD1, which stays unverified in the absence of DNA. CDR1 and CDR2 (germline): SGHTA, FQGNSA. The CDR3 spans 16 residues. CDR3 protein: CASSLVSWGAVHEQYF.

The rearrangement joins TRBV5-1 to TRBJ1-2; TCRdb's D call, TRBD1, is unchecked because there is no DNA. The germline CDR1 and CDR2 sequences are SGHRS and YFSETQ. The CDR3 contains 17 residues. CDR3 amino acids: CASSLRPTGGPSYGYTF.

J is TRBJ2-6 and V is TRBV28; the D call from TCRdb, TRBD2, cannot be confirmed without DNA. The CDR3 contains 19 residues. Germline lookup yields CDR1 MDHEN and CDR2 SYDVKM. The CDR3 spells CASSSRDYLKGAGANVLTF.

The chain couples TRBV6-2 or TRBV6-3 to TRBJ1-1; there is no DNA to check the TCRdb D call of TRBD1. The CDR3 contains 18 residues. The germline V gene encodes CDR1 MNHEY and CDR2 SVGEGT. The CDR3: CASSYSLKREGGRTEAFF.

The rearrangement links TRBV12-3 or TRBV12-4 to TRBJ2-3. This CDR3 is 15 amino acids long. The CDR3 sequence: CATSLDSRGTDTQYF.

V is TRBV2 and J is TRBJ2-1; TCRdb indicates TRBD2, and absent DNA this call remains unverified. Germline loops: CDR1 SNHLY, CDR2 FYNNEI. This CDR3 contains 14 residues. The CDR3 here is CASSYNRAGNEQFF.

CDR3: CASSSGPSQGNEQFF. The rearrangement joins TRBV7-2 to TRBJ2-1; with no DNA, the TCRdb D assignment of TRBD1 cannot be verified. The germline gives CDR1 SGHTA, CDR2 FQGNSA. The CDR3 runs to 15 residues.

The V gene is TRBV29-1, the J gene TRBJ2-1; TCRdb's D gene call, TRBD2, goes unchecked for lack of DNA. Germline assignment: CDR1 SQVTM and CDR2 ANQGSEA. The CDR3 covers 17 residues. This CDR3 is CSVEGSYREPTYNEQFF.

The rearrangement uses TRBV9 and TRBJ2-1; TCRdb calls TRBD2, which cannot be checked without DNA. Germline lookup yields CDR1 SGDLS and CDR2 YYNGEE. There are 16 residues in the CDR3. This chain's CDR3 is CASSVGAGGFYNEQFF.

This rearrangement joins TRBV20-1 to TRBJ2-7; TCRdb proposes TRBD2, but this gene call is untestable without DNA. The germline V gene has CDR1 DFQATT and CDR2 SNEGSKA (reference sequence). CDR3 length: 17 residues. This chain's CDR3 is CSATGTETLAGGYEQYF.

The chain has TRBV20-1 and TRBJ2-3; TCRdb calls TRBD2, which cannot be checked without DNA. CDR1 DFQATT and CDR2 SNEGSKA come from the germline V gene (reference sequence). This CDR3 spans 16 amino acids. The CDR3 here is CSARDFRGGSTDTQYF.

The rearrangement uses TRBV5-1 and TRBJ1-1; TCRdb names TRBD1, which stays unverified in the absence of DNA. CDR3 length: 15 amino acids. The germline CDR1 and CDR2 sequences are SGHRS and YFSETQ. This chain's CDR3 is CASSWDGRGNTEAFF. Full variable domain (outside the CDR3, taken from reference TRBV5-1 and TRBJ1-1): KAGVTQTPRYLIKTRGQQVTLSCSPISGHRSVSWYQQTPGQGLQFLFEYFSETQRNKGNFPGRFSGRQFSNSRSEMNVSTLELGDSALYLCASSWDGRGNTEAFFGQGTRLTVV.